Each of the 11 T cell receptor beta chains below was sequenced from the same sample in a study of T cell responses to AZD1222 COVID-19 vaccine. Assay: immunoSEQ multiplex PCR; the TCRdb copy retains only in-frame clones and omits some. Among fewer than 120,000 clones listed, 85% to 95% were seen once. This material consisted of peripheral blood, taken on day 0 of AZD1222 vaccination. The receptors were gathered from an adult in good health.

The chain combines TRBV5-1 with TRBJ2-7; TRBD1 agrees at 10 bases. CDR1 and CDR2 from the germline V gene are SGHRS and YFSETQ. V was clipped by 2 bases and J by 3 bases; unmatched bases: 2. CDR3 length equals 14 residues. The CDR3 nucleotides read TGCGCCAGCAGCTTCCGGACAGGGGGCTACGAGCAGTACTTC. Protein sequence: CASSFRTGGYEQYF.

The chain combines TRBV7-6 with TRBJ1-4, with 9 bases fitting TRBD1. Germline V CDR1 and CDR2: SGHVS, FNYEAQ. The CDR3 loop spans 15 amino acids. V was pared by 5 bases and J by 1 base, with 2 bases of the junction left unmatched. The CDR3 DNA reads as TGTGCCAGCAGCAGACAGGGGGAAACTAATGAAAAACTGTTTTTT. It is translated as CASSRQGETNEKLFF.

This chain connects TRBV5-4 to TRBJ1-6; D uncertain. Germline V gene lookup returns CDR1 SGHNT and CDR2 YYREEE (reference sequence). With 0 bases removed from V and 6 bases from J, the gap between germline ends came to 10 bases. The CDR3 runs to 15 residues. The CDR3 region has the DNA TGTGCCAGCAGCTTGGAGGTGGAACGTAATTCACCCCTCCACTTT. Translated: CASSLEVERNSPLHF.

The V gene is TRBV28, the J gene TRBJ1-6, with a possible D match to TRBD1 (6 bases). V was cut by 6 bases and J by 3 bases, with 21 bases left in between. The germline V gene encodes CDR1 MDHEN and CDR2 SYDVKM. The CDR3 runs to 18 residues. The CDR3 DNA follows: TGTGCCAGCAGGTCGGGGGGGGGCTCCCAGAACTATAATTCACCCCTCCACTTT. As protein: CASRSGGGSQNYNSPLHF.

The rearrangement joins TRBV5-5 to TRBJ1-5; the D gene is possibly TRBD1 (6 bases). Germline V gene sequence: CDR1 SGHKS, CDR2 YYEKEE (reference sequence). V shed 4 bases and J shed 1 base, with 15 bases lying between them. The CDR3 runs 16 residues. Here the CDR3 reads CASSPEGGASNQPQHF. CDR3 DNA sequence: TGTGCCAGCAGCCCGGAGGGGGGAGCAAGCAATCAGCCCCAGCATTTT.

The chain employs TRBV4-1 and TRBJ1-3; D gene uncertain. The CDR3 loop spans 12 amino acids. Germline V gene data show CDR1 as MGHRA and CDR2 as YSYEKL. The V end was cut by 3 bases, the J end by 9 bases, with 9 bases between. CDR3 in amino acids: CASSQSGATIYF. CDR3 in DNA: TGCGCCAGCAGCCAGTCGGGTGCCACCATATATTTT.

This clone was recorded once. The V and J genes are TRBV5-8 and TRBJ1-2, with unresolved D. This CDR3 has 12 amino acids. Germline lookup yields CDR1 SGHTS and CDR2 YDEGEE. V was clipped by 0 bases and J by 10 bases, with 10 bases between them. CDR3 DNA sequence: TGTGCCAGCAGCTTGGAAGGATTGGTCTACACCTTC. This translates into CASSLEGLVYTF. The full variable domain, in which reference TRBV5-8 and TRBJ1-2 provide the parts outside the CDR3, is EAGVTQSPTHLIKTRGQQATLRCSPISGHTSVYWYQQALGLGLQFLLWYDEGEERNRGNFPPRFSGRQFPNYSSELNVNALELEDSALYLCASSLEGLVYTFGSGTRLTVV.

The rearrangement uses TRBV29-1 and TRBJ1-2; 9 bases match TRBD1. J was trimmed by 4 bases and V by 1 base; bases with no gene match: 4. Germline loops: CDR1 SQVTM, CDR2 ANQGSEA. The CDR3 contains 14 residues. The chain's CDR3 is CSVEGGTGLYGYTF. DNA for the CDR3: TGCAGCGTTGAAGGTGGGACAGGGCTCTATGGCTACACCTTC.

The chain carries TRBV7-8 and TRBJ1-5; the D is unclear. The length of the CDR3 is 14 residues. The ends were cut back, 2 bases at V and 5 bases at J, with 10 bases in the middle. Germline values: CDR1 SGHVS, CDR2 FQNEAQ. The CDR3 reads CASSLQSTDQPQHF. In DNA, the CDR3 is TGTGCCAGCAGCTTACAATCCACTGATCAGCCCCAGCATTTT.

The gene calls are TRBV6-2 or TRBV6-3 and TRBJ2-5, with D hard to call. From germline, CDR1 is MNHEY and CDR2 SVGEGT. This CDR3 contains 14 residues. V lost 0 bases and J lost 7, with 12 bases in between. CDR3 region: CASSYSEVSGTQYF. CDR3 nucleotides: TGTGCCAGCAGTTACTCGGAAGTGAGTGGGACCCAGTACTTC.

V and J are TRBV4-1 and TRBJ2-1; unclear D gene. Trimming removed 0 bases at V and 7 bases at J, with 4 bases between. This CDR3 has 12 residues. Looked up from germline, CDR1 is MGHRA and CDR2 is YSYEKL. The CDR3 is CASSQDLNEQFF. The CDR3 region has the DNA TGCGCCAGCAGCCAAGATCTAAATGAGCAGTTCTTC.